The T cell receptor (beta chain) described here comes from a study of T cells after yellow fever vaccination. Trimming pared 5 bases from V and 4 bases from J, leaving 11 bases between. The germline V gene encodes CDR1 MNHEY and CDR2 SVGEGT. The length of the CDR3 is 13 residues. TCRdb ran MiXCR on the 5' RACE reads and lists one entry per CDR3 protein. The sample includes roughly 340,000 distinct CDR3 sequences, more than 8.5% seen only once; the top ten take roughly 18%. Only a few counts were recorded for this clonotype. V usage is TRBV6-2 or TRBV6-3 and J usage is TRBJ1-1; no reliable D call. The TCR comes from a man younger than 35 who received the YFV17D yellow fever vaccine. The sample was PBMCs, taken on the day of the first yellow fever vaccination. The chain's CDR3 is CASSRAGSTEAFF. CDR3 sequence (DNA): TGTGCCAGCAGTCGAGCCGGGTCCACTGAAGCTTTCTTT.